This TCR beta chain was sequenced for a study of T cell repertoires in cytomegalovirus infection. The wider study: Public TCR beta signature analysis indicated the presence of both CMV infection and matching HLA type.

A word on this clonotype: Antigen specificity is unknown.

General study results and limits: HLA-C-restricted CMV clonotypes gave the most frequent clonotype in two of eight donors. CMV carriers with the relevant HLA were identified by cumulative public TCR beta family frequency.

TCRdb re-derived calls from the reads in MiXCR, one entry per CDR3 protein. Of about 440,000 distinct CDR3 sequences listed, approximately 31% are singletons. The receptor comes from a human donor in good health (CMV status not recorded). Some clones in this sample may be carry-over from other donors' samples. Input material: PBMCs.

Here the CDR3 DNA reads TGTGCCAGCAGTTTTTCCGTGTTGGGCAATCAGCCCCAGCATTTT. Residues: CASSFSVLGNQPQHF. The V gene is TRBV12-3 or TRBV12-4, the J gene TRBJ1-5; no clear D. Trimming removed 3 bases at V and 2 bases at J, with 11 bases between. The CDR3 is made up of 15 amino acids.